The 17 T cell receptor beta chains below come from one sample, sequenced in a study of CD8+ T cells in alopecia areata. RNA was isolated and reverse transcribed to cDNA, the sequencing template. The method was immunoSEQ multiplex PCR; TCRdb's version includes in-frame clones alone and lacks a portion of them. Of roughly 180,000 clones listed, roughly 63% are singletons. The sample was CD4+ T cells sorted from blood, taken at week 0. Every receptor here comes from a human donor with alopecia areata.

This clone was recorded only once. The chain recombines TRBV30 with TRBJ1-6; D ambiguous. Germline V gives CDR1 GTSNPN, CDR2 SVGIG (reference sequence). V lost 3 bases and J 3 bases, leaving 9 bases between the germline ends. This CDR3 has 14 residues. As DNA, the CDR3 is TGTGCCTGGAGCGGTGGGGACTATAATTCACCCCTCCACTTT. Residues: CAWSGGDYNSPLHF.

DNA of the CDR3: TGTGCCAGCAGCACCCAGTCGACAGACCGGGGCTCTGGGGCCAACGTCCTGACTTTC. This gives the protein CASSTQSTDRGSGANVLTF. The chain has TRBV7-2 and TRBJ2-6; D might be TRBD1 or TRBD2, each matching 5 bases. The germline V gene has CDR1 SGHTA and CDR2 FQGNSA. Trimming pared 5 bases from V and 0 bases from J, leaving 20 bases between. The CDR3 loop spans 19 amino acids.

The chain carries TRBV25-1 and TRBJ1-4; 10 bases align to TRBD1. The CDR3 is 15 amino acids. Germline V gene data show CDR1 as MGHDK and CDR2 as SYGVNS. V lost 3 bases, J lost 11 bases, and 9 bases stayed unmatched. CDR3 in amino acids: CASSETRDRGWKLFF. The CDR3 bases are TGTGCCAGCAGTGAGACACGGGACAGGGGATGGAAACTGTTTTTT.

This chain joins TRBV29-1 and TRBJ2-6; the D gene is possibly TRBD2 (6 bases). This CDR3 spans 15 amino acids. Trimming stripped 5 bases from V and 1 base from J, with 12 bases between. Germline V gene data show CDR1 as SQVTM and CDR2 as ANQGSEA. DNA for the CDR3: TGCAGCGTTCTAGGGACTGTGTCTGGGGCCAACGTCCTGACTTTC. Translated: CSVLGTVSGANVLTF. The complete variable domain, with remaining parts taken from reference TRBV29-1 and TRBJ2-6, reads SAVISQKPSRDICQRGTSLTIQCQVDSQVTMMFWYRQQPGQSLTLIATANQGSEATYESGFVIDKFPISRPNLTFSTLTVSNMSPEDSSIYLCSVLGTVSGANVLTFGAGSRLTVL.

The V gene is TRBV29-1, the J gene TRBJ2-3; 10 bases are shared with TRBD1. Germline V lookup: CDR1 SQVTM, CDR2 ANQGSEA. The trim removed 0 bases at V and 5 bases at J, leaving 8 bases unmatched. This CDR3 has 16 amino acids. This CDR3 is CSVEDLRDRGIDTQYF. CDR3 DNA sequence: TGCAGCGTTGAAGATCTACGGGACAGGGGCATAGATACGCAGTATTTT.

The J gene is TRBJ2-2, the V gene TRBV30; D is uncertain. Deletions cut 6 bases from V and 1 base from J, with 12 bases between. From germline, CDR1 is GTSNPN and CDR2 SVGIG (reference sequence). The CDR3 runs 14 residues. Here the CDR3 reads CACQWMLNTGELFF. In DNA, the CDR3 is TGTGCCTGCCAATGGATGCTGAACACCGGGGAGCTGTTTTTT.

The rearrangement joins TRBV5-6 to TRBJ2-7; tentatively, D is TRBD1 or TRBD2 (5 bases each). This CDR3 has 15 amino acids. V dropped 6 bases and J dropped 3 bases, with 19 bases sitting between them. Per the germline V gene, CDR1 is SGHDT and CDR2 is YYEEEE. CDR3: CASTQQLGGFYEQYF. Here the CDR3 DNA reads TGTGCCAGCACCCAGCAACTTGGGGGTTTCTACGAGCAGTACTTC.

The chain uses TRBV7-2 and TRBJ2-1; D not certain. The CDR3 loop spans 14 amino acids. Germline V gene data show CDR1 as SGHTA and CDR2 as FQGNSA. The V end was cut by 2 bases, the J end by 0 bases, with 5 bases between. The DNA of the CDR3 is TGTGCCAGCAGCTTACCGAGCTCCTACAATGAGCAGTTCTTC. Protein product: CASSLPSSYNEQFF.

The chain has TRBV7-2 and TRBJ1-6, with D perhaps matching TRBD1 (5 bases). V was pared by 4 bases and J by 8 bases, with 12 bases between. The CDR3 extends over 14 amino acids. The germline V gene encodes CDR1 SGHTA and CDR2 FQGNSA. Here the CDR3 DNA reads TGTGCCAGCAGCTCACCTGAGGGGTATTCACCCCTCCACTTT. Its translation: CASSSPEGYSPLHF.

The chain uses TRBV20-1 and TRBJ2-7; D ambiguous. The germline V and J ends were trimmed by 5 bases and 5 bases, with 10 bases remaining between them. Germline CDR1 reads DFQATT; CDR2 reads SNEGSKA (reference sequence). This CDR3 contains 11 residues. CDR3 residues: CSAYIYDEQYF. As DNA, the CDR3 is TGCAGTGCTTACATTTACGACGAGCAGTACTTC.

The V and J genes are TRBV7-8 and TRBJ1-1; D is uncertain. The CDR3 loop spans 16 amino acids. Germline-derived CDR1 and CDR2 are SGHVS and FQNEAQ. V was pared by 6 bases and J by 1 base, with 18 bases between. CDR3 sequence reads: CASSAKISGGNTEAFF. Written as DNA, the CDR3 is TGTGCCAGCAGTGCAAAAATATCTGGAGGGAACACTGAAGCTTTCTTT.

V usage is TRBV6-5 and J usage is TRBJ2-1; D call uncertain. The germline CDR1 and CDR2 sequences are MNHEY and SVGAGI. The CDR3 spans 12 residues. The V end lost 2 bases, the J end lost 9 bases, and 8 bases lay between the germline ends. The CDR3 here is CASSYRSSEQFF. The CDR3 coding sequence is TGTGCCAGCAGTTACAGGTCCAGTGAGCAGTTCTTC.

The chain recombines TRBV7-6 with TRBJ2-6, with 9 bases that match TRBD1. Germline loops: CDR1 SGHVS, CDR2 FNYEAQ. The J segment lost 0 bases and the V segment lost 6 bases, leaving 9 bases of the junction unmatched. The CDR3 is 18 amino acids. The CDR3 DNA reads as TGTGCCAGCAGTCCTAAGACAGGGGGTCTCTCTGGGGCCAACGTCCTGACTTTC. It translates to CASSPKTGGLSGANVLTF.

This clone came up once. V and J are TRBV5-1 and TRBJ2-2, with D perhaps matching TRBD1 (6 bases). Germline V CDR1 and CDR2: SGHRS, YFSETQ. The CDR3 has 13 residues. V lost 9 bases and J lost 7, with 16 bases in between. The CDR3 sequence: CATTAGEDGELFF. DNA for the CDR3: TGCGCCACGACGGCAGGGGAAGACGGGGAGCTGTTTTTT.

This clone was counted only a few times. The chain combines TRBV29-1 with TRBJ2-3, with TRBD2 as a possible D gene (6 bases). There are 13 residues in the CDR3. V lost 4 bases and J 6 bases, leaving 14 bases between the germline ends. CDR1 and CDR2 from the germline V gene are SQVTM and ANQGSEA. For the CDR3, the DNA is TGCAGCGTTGTGGCCGCTGCGGGGGATACGCAGTATTTT. Translated: CSVVAAAGDTQYF.

The gene calls are TRBV15 and TRBJ1-1; 8 positions agree with TRBD1. The CDR3 covers 15 residues. Germline-derived CDR1 and CDR2 are LNHNV and YYDKDF (reference sequence). Trimming cost V 1 base and J 6 bases; bases outside gene matches: 7. Here the CDR3 DNA reads TGTGCCACCAGCAGAGGGGACAGGTTAGAGGCTGAAGCTTTCTTT. Translating it yields CATSRGDRLEAEAFF. The complete variable domain, with remaining parts taken from reference TRBV15 and TRBJ1-1, reads DAMVIQNPRYQVTQFGKPVTLSCSQTLNHNVMYWYQQKSSQAPKLLFHYYDKDFNNEADTPDNFQSRRPNTSFCFLDIRSPGLGDTAMYLCATSRGDRLEAEAFFGQGTRLTVV.

The gene calls are TRBV6-5 and TRBJ1-5; 9 nucleotides align to TRBD1. V lost 6 bases to trimming and J lost 1 base; unmatched junction nucleotides: 1. This CDR3 is built from 14 residues. Germline values: CDR1 MNHEY, CDR2 SVGAGI. Here the CDR3 reads CASRGTGSNQPQHF. CDR3 nucleotide sequence: TGTGCCAGCAGAGGGACAGGGAGCAATCAGCCCCAGCATTTT.